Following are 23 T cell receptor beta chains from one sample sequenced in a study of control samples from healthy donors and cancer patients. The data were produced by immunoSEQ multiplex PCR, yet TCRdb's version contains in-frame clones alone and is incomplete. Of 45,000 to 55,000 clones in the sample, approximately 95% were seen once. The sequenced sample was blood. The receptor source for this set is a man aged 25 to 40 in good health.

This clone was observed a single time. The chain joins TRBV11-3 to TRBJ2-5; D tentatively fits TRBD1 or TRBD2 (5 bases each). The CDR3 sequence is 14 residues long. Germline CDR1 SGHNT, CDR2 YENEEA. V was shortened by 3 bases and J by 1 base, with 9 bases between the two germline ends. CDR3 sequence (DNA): TGTGCCAGCAGCTTGGGACCAAGCCAAGAGACCCAGTACTTC. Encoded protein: CASSLGPSQETQYF. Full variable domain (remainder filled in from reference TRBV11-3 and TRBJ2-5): EAGVVQSPRYKIIEKKQPVAFWCNPISGHNTLYWYLQNLGQGPELLIRYENEEAVDDSQLPKDRFSAERLKGVDSTLKIQPAELGDSAVYLCASSLGPSQETQYFGPGTRLLVL.

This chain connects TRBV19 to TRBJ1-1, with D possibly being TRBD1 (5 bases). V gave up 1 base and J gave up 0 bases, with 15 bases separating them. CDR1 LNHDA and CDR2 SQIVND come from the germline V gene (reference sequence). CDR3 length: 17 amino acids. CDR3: CASSIGKDKIMNTEAFF. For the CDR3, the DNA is TGTGCCAGTAGTATAGGAAAGGACAAAATTATGAACACTGAAGCTTTCTTT.

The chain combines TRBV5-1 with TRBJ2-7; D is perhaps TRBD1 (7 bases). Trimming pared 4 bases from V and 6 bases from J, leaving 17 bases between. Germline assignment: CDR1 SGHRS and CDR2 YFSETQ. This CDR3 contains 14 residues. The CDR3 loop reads CASSVDPGGREQYF. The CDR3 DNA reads TGCGCCAGCAGCGTCGACCCAGGGGGGCGCGAGCAGTACTTC. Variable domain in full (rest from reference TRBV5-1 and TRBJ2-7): KAGVTQTPRYLIKTRGQQVTLSCSPISGHRSVSWYQQTPGQGLQFLFEYFSETQRNKGNFPGRFSGRQFSNSRSEMNVSTLELGDSALYLCASSVDPGGREQYFGPGTRLTVT.

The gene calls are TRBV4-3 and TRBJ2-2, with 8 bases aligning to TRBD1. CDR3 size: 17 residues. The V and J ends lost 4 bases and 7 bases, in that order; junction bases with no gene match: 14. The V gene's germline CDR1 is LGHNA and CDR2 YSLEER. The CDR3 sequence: CASSPRAGRGTGGELFF. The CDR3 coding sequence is TGCGCCAGCAGCCCTAGGGCGGGTAGGGGGACAGGCGGGGAGCTGTTTTTT.

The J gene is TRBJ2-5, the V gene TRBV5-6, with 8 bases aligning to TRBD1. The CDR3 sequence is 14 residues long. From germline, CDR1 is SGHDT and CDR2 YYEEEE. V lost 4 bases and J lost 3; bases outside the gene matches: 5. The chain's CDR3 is CASSGRTGKETQYF. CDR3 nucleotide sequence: TGTGCCAGCAGCGGCCGGACAGGGAAAGAGACCCAGTACTTC. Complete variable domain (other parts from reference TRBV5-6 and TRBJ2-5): DAGVTQSPTHLIKTRGQQVTLRCSPKSGHDTVSWYQQALGQGPQFIFQYYEEEERQRGNFPDRFSGHQFPNYSSELNVNALLLGDSALYLCASSGRTGKETQYFGPGTRLLVL.

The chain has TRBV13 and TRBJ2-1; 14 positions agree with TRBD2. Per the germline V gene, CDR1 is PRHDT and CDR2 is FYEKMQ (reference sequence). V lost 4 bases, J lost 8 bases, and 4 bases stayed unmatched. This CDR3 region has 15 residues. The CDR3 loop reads CASSWGLAGVDEQFF. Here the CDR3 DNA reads TGTGCCAGCAGCTGGGGACTAGCGGGAGTGGATGAGCAGTTCTTC. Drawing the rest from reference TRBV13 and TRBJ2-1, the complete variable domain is AAGVIQSPRHLIKEKRETATLKCYPIPRHDTVYWYQQGPGQDPQFLISFYEKMQSDKGSIPDRFSAQQFSDYHSELNMSSLELGDSALYFCASSWGLAGVDEQFFGPGTRLTVL.

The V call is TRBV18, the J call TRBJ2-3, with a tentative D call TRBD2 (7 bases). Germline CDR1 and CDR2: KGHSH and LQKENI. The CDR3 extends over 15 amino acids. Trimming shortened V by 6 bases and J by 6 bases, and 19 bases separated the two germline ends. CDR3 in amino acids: CASSPATRGGDTQYF. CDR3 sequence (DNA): TGTGCCAGCTCCCCCGCCACCAGGGGAGGGGATACGCAGTATTTT.

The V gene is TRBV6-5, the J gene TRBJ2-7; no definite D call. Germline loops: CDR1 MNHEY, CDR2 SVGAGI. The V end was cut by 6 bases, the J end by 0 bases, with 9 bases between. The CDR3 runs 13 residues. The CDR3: CASSRTSSYEQYF. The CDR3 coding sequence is TGTGCCAGCAGCCGGACGAGCTCCTACGAGCAGTACTTC.

The CDR3 nucleotides read TGCAGTGCCCTCAATGAGCAGTTCTTC. Translation: CSALNEQFF. V and J are TRBV20-1 and TRBJ2-1; D call uncertain. Germline CDR1 is DFQATT and CDR2 is SNEGSKA (reference sequence). The CDR3 totals 9 residues. V lost 6 bases, J lost 6 bases, and 3 bases lay in between.

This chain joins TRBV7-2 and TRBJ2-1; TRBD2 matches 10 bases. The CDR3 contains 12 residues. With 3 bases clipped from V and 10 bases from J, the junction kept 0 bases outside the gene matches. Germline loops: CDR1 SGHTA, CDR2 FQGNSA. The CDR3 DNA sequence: TGTGCCAGCAGCTTTAGCGGGAGGGAGCAGTTCTTC. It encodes CASSFSGREQFF.

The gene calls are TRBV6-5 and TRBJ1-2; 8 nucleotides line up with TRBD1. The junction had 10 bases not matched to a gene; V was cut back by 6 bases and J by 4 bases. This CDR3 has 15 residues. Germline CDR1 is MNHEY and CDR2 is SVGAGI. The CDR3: CASSTEDGTGYGYTF. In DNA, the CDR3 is TGTGCCAGCAGCACGGAAGACGGGACAGGCTATGGCTACACCTTC.

The CDR3 protein is CASSYRDRGSQPQHF. The CDR3 DNA is TGTGCCAGCAGTTACCGGGACAGAGGATCTCAGCCCCAGCATTTT. The chain links TRBV6-2 or TRBV6-3 to TRBJ1-5, with TRBD1 matching over 7 bases. Germline CDR1 and CDR2: MNHEY and SVGEGT. The J segment lost 6 bases and the V segment lost 2 bases, leaving 7 bases of the junction unmatched. There are 15 residues in the CDR3.

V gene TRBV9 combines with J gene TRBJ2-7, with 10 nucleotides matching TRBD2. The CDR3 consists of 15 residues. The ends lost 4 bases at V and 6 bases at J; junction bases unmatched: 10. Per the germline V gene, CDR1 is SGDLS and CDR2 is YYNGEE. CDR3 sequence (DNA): TGTGCCAGCAGCCCTAGCGGGAGTCTTACATCCGAGCAGTACTTC. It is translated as CASSPSGSLTSEQYF.

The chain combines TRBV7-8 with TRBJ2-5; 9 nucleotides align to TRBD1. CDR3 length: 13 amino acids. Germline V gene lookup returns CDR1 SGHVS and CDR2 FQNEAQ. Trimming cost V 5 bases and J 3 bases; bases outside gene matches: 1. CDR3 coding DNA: TGTGCCAGCAGCGGACAGGGGAAAGAGACCCAGTACTTC. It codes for CASSGQGKETQYF. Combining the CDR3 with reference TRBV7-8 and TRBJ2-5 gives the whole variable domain GAGVSQSPRYKVAKRGQDVALRCDPISGHVSLFWYQQALGQGPEFLTYFQNEAQLDKSGLPSDRFFAERPEGSVSTLKIQRTQQEDSAVYLCASSGQGKETQYFGPGTRLLVL.

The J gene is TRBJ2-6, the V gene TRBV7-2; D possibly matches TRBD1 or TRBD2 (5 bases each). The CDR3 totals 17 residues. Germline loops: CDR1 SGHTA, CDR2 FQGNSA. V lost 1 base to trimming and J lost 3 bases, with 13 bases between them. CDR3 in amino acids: CASSLVVLGVGANVLTF. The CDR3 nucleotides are TGTGCCAGCAGCTTAGTAGTCCTGGGGGTTGGGGCCAACGTCCTGACTTTC.

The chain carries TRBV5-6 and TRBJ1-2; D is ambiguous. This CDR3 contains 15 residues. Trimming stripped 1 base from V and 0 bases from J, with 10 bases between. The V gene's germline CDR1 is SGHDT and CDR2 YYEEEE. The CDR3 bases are TGTGCCAGCAGCTTGTCGCCTTTAGCTAACTATGGCTACACCTTC. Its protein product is CASSLSPLANYGYTF.

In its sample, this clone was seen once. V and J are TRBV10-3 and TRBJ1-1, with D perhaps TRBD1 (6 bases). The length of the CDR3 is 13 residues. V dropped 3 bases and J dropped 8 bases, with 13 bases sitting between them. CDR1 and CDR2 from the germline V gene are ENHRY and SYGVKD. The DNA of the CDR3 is TGTGCCATCAGTGATATTCAGGGGCGCGAAGCTTTCTTT. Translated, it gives CAISDIQGREAFF.

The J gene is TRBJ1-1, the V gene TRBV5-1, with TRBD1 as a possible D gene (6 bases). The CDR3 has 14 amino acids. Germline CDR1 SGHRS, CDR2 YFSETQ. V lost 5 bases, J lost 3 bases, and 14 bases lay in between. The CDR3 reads CASRAHRVDTEAFF. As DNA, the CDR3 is TGCGCCAGCAGAGCCCACAGGGTTGACACTGAAGCTTTCTTT. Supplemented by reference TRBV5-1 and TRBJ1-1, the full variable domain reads KAGVTQTPRYLIKTRGQQVTLSCSPISGHRSVSWYQQTPGQGLQFLFEYFSETQRNKGNFPGRFSGRQFSNSRSEMNVSTLELGDSALYLCASRAHRVDTEAFFGQGTRLTVV.

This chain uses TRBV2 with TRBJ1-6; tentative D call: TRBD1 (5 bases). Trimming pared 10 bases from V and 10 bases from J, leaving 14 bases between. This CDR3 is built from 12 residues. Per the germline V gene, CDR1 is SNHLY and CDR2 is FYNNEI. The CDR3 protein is CAKGRTNSPLHF. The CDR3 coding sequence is TGTGCCAAGGGACGGACTAACTCACCCCTCCACTTT.

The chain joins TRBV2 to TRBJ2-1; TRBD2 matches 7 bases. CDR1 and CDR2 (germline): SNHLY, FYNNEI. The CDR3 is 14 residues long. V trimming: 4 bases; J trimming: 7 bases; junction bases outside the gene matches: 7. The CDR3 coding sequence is TGTGCCAGCAGTGGACGACTAGCCGTAAATGAGCAGTTCTTC. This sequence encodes CASSGRLAVNEQFF.

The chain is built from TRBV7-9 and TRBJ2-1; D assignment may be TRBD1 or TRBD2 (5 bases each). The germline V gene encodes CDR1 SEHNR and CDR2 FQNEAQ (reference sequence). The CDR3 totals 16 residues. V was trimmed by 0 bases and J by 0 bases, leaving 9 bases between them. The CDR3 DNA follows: TGTGCCAGCAGCTTAGCGATCGGGGCCTCCTACAATGAGCAGTTCTTC. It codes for CASSLAIGASYNEQFF.

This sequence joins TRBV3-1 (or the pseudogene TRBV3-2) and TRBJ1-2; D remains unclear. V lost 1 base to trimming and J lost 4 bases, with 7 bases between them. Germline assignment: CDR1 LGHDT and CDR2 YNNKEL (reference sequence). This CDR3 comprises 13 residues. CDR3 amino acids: CASSQGRFYGYTF. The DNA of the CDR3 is TGTGCCAGCAGCCAAGGGAGATTCTATGGCTACACCTTC.

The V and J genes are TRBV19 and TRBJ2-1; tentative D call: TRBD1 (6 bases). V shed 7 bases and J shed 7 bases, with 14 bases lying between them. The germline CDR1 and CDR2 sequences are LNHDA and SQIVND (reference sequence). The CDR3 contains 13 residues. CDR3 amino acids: CASKGQRENEQFF. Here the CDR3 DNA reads TGTGCCAGTAAGGGACAAAGGGAGAATGAGCAGTTCTTC. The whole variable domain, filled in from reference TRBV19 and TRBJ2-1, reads DGGITQSPKYLFRKEGQNVTLSCEQNLNHDAMYWYRQDPGQGLRLIYYSQIVNDFQKGDIAEGYSVSREKKESFPLTVTSAQKNPTAFYLCASKGQRENEQFFGPGTRLTVL.